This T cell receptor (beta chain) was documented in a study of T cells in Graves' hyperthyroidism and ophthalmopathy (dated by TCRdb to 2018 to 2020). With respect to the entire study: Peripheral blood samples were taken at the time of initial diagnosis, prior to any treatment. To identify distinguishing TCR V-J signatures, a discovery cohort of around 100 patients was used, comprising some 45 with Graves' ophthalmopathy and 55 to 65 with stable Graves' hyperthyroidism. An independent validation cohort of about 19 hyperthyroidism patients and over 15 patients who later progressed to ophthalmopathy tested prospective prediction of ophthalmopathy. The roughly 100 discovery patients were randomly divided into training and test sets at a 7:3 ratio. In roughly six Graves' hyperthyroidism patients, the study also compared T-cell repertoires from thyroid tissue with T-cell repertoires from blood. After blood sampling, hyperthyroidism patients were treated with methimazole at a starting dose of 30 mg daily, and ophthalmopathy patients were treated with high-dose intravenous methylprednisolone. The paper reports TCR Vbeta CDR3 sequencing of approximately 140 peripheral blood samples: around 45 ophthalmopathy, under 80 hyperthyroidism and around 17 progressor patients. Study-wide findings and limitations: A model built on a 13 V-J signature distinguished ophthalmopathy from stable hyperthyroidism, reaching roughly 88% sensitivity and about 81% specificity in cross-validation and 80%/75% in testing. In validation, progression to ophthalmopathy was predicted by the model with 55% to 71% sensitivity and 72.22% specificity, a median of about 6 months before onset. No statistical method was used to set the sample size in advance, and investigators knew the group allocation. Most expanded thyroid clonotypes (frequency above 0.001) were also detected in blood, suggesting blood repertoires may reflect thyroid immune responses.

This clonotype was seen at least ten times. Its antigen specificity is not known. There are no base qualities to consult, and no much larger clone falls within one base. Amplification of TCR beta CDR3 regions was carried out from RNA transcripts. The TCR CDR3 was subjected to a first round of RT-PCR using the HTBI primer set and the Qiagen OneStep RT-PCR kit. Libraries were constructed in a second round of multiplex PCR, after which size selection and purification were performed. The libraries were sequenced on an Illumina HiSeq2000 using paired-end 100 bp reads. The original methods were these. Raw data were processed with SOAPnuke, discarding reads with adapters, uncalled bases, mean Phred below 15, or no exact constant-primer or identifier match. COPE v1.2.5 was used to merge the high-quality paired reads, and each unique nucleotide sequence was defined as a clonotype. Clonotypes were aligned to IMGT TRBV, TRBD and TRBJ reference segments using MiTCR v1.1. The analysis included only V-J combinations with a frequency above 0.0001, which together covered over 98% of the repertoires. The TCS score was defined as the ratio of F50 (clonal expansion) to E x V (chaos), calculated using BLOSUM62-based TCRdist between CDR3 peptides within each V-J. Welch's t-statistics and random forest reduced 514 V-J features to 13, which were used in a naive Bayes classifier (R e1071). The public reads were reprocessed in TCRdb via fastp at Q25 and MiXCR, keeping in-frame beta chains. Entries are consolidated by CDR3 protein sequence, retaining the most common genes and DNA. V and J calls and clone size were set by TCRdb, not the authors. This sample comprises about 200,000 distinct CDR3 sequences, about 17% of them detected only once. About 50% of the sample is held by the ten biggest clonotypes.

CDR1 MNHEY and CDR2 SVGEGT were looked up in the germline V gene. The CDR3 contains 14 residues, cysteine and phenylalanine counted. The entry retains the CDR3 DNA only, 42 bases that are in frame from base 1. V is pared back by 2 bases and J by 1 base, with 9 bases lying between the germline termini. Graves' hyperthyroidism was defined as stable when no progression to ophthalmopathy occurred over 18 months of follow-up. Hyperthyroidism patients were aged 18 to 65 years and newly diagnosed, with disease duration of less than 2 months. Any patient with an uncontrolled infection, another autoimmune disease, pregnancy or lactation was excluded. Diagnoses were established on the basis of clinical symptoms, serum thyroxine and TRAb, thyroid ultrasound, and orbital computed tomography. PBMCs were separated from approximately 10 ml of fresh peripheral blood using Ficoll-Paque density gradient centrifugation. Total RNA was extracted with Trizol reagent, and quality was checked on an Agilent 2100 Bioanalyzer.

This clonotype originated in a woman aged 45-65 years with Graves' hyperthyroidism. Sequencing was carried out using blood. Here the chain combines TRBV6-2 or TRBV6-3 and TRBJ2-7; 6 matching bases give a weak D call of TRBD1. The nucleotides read TGTGCCAGCAGTTACATGGACAGTTCCTACGAGCAGTACTTC. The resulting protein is CASSYMDSSYEQYF.